The 4 T cell receptor beta chains below were found in one sample sequenced in a study of T cell repertoires in cytomegalovirus infection. TCRdb used MiXCR to reprocess the reads, holding one entry per CDR3 protein. The sample holds 570,000 or so distinct CDR3 sequences, around 40% seen once. Which antigens these TCRs recognize remains unknown. This material consisted of cultured PBMCs, taken from culture after CMV antigen stimulation. These receptors were obtained from a human donor in good health (CMV status not recorded). Some clones in this sample may be carry-over from other donors' samples.

The CDR3 DNA reads TGTGCCATCATGGACAGGTCGTTGGATACGCAGTATTTT. Protein product: CAIMDRSLDTQYF. V usage is TRBV10-3 and J usage is TRBJ2-3; 7 nucleotides agree with TRBD1. Germline trimming cut 7 bases from V and 6 bases from J; bases unmatched to any gene: 7. CDR1 is ENHRY, CDR2 SYGVKD, per germline. This CDR3 contains 13 residues.

This sequence joins TRBV2 and TRBJ1-1; D may be TRBD1 (6 bases). V lost 7 bases and J 10 bases, leaving 16 bases between the germline ends. The CDR3 is 12 amino acids. CDR1 is SNHLY, CDR2 FYNNEI, per germline. The CDR3 reads CASTQGLRTAFF. The CDR3 DNA reads as TGTGCCAGCACCCAGGGGCTCAGAACAGCTTTCTTT.

DNA of the CDR3: TGTGCCAGTAGTACCGGGACTATGACCTACAATGAGCAGTTCTTC. This gives the protein CASSTGTMTYNEQFF. The V call is TRBV19, the J call TRBJ2-1, with 7 nucleotides matching TRBD2. The V gene end was trimmed by 4 bases and the J gene end by 2 bases; junction bases not matched to a gene: 5. The CDR3 covers 15 residues. Per germline, CDR1 LNHDA and CDR2 SQIVND (reference sequence).

J is TRBJ1-6 and V is TRBV4-1, with unresolved D. The germline V gene has CDR1 MGHRA and CDR2 YSYEKL. The ends were cut back, 1 base at V and 9 bases at J, with 7 bases in the middle. There are 13 residues in the CDR3. The CDR3 region is CASSQAQPSPLHF. In DNA, the CDR3 is TGCGCCAGCAGCCAAGCCCAGCCTTCACCCCTCCACTTT.